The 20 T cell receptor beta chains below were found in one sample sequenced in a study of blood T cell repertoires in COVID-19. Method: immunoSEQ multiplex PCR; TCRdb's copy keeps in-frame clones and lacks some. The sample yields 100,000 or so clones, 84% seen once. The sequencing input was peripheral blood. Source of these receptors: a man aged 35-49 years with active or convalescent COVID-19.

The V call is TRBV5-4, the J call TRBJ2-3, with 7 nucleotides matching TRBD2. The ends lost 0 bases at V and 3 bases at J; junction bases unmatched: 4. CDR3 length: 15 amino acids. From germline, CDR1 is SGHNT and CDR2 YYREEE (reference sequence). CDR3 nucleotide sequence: TGTGCCAGCAGCTTGGATCAGGGAGGGACAGATACGCAGTATTTT. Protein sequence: CASSLDQGGTDTQYF.

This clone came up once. CDR3 amino acids: CAIKGGTETGELFF. The CDR3 region has the DNA TGTGCCATCAAAGGGGGAACGGAGACCGGGGAGCTGTTTTTT. V is TRBV10-3 and J is TRBJ2-2, with a weak D call TRBD1 (6 bases). V was cut by 7 bases and J by 5 bases, with 14 bases left in between. This CDR3 region has 14 residues. Germline V lookup: CDR1 ENHRY, CDR2 SYGVKD.

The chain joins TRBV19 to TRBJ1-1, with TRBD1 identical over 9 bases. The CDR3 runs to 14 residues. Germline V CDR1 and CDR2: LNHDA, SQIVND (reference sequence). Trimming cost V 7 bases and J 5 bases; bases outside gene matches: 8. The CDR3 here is CASTVQGANTEAFF. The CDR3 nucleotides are TGTGCCAGTACCGTACAGGGGGCGAATACTGAAGCTTTCTTT.

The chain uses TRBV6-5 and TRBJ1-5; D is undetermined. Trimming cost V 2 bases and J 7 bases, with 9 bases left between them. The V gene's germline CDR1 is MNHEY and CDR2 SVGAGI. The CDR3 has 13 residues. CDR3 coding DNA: TGTGCCAGCAGTTACGACCCGGGACAGCCCCAGCATTTT. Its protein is CASSYDPGQPQHF.

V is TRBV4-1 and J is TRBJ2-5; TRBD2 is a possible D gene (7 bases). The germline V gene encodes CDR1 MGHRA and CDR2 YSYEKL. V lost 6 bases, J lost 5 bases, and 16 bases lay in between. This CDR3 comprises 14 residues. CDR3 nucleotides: TGCGCCAGCAGTTATGGGGGGGCAGGGGAGACCCAGTACTTC. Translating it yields CASSYGGAGETQYF.

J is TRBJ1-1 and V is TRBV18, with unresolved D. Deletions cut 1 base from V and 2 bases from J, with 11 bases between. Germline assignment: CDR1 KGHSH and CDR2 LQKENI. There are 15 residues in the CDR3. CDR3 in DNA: TGTGCCAGCTCACCACGGGAGGGATTCAACACTGAAGCTTTCTTT. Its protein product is CASSPREGFNTEAFF.

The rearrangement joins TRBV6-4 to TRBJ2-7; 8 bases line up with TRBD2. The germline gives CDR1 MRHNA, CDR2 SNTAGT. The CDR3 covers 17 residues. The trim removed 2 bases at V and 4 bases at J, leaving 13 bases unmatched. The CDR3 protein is CASSDRGGTRLLYEQYF. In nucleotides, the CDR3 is TGTGCCAGCAGTGACCGGGGGGGAACACGGCTCTTATACGAGCAGTACTTC.

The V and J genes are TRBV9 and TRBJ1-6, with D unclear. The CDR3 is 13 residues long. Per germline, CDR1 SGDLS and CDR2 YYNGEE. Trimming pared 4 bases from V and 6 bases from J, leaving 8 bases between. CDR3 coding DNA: TGTGCCAGCAGCTCGTGGAGTAATTCACCCCTCCACTTT. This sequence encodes CASSSWSNSPLHF. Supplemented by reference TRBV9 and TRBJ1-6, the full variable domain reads DSGVTQTPKHLITATGQRVTLRCSPRSGDLSVYWYQQSLDQGLQFLIQYYNGEERAKGNILERFSAQQFPDLHSELNLSSLELGDSALYFCASSSWSNSPLHFGNGTRLTVT.

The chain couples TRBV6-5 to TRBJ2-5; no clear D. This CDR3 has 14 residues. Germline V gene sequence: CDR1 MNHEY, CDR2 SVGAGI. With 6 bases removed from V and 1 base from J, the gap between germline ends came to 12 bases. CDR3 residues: CASSLSNGQETQYF. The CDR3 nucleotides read TGTGCCAGCAGCCTGAGTAACGGCCAAGAGACCCAGTACTTC.

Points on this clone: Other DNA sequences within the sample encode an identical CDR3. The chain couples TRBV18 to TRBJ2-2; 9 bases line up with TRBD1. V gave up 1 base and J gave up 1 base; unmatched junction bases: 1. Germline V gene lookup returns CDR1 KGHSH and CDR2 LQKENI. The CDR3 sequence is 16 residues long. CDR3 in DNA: TGTGCCAGCTCACCACGACAGGGGGAGAACACCGGGGAGCTGTTTTTT. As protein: CASSPRQGENTGELFF.

This chain's CDR3 is CSVGNRVSHQETQYF. For the CDR3, the DNA is TGCAGCGTGGGGAACAGGGTTTCCCACCAAGAGACCCAGTACTTC. The chain couples TRBV29-1 to TRBJ2-5; a weak D match, TRBD1 (6 bases). Germline V CDR1 and CDR2: SQVTM, ANQGSEA. There are 15 residues in the CDR3. Trimming cost V 6 bases and J 0 bases, with 17 bases left between them.

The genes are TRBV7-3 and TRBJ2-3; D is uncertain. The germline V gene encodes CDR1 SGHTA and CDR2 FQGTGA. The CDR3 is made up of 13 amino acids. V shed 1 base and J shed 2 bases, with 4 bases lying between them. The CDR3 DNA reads TGTGCCAGCAGCTTAATGGCCACAGATACGCAGTATTTT. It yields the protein CASSLMATDTQYF.

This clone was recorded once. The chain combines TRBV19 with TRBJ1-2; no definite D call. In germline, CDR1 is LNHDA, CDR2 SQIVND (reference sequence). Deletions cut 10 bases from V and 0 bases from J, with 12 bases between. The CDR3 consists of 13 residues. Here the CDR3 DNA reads TGTGCCACCTCTCGGACTACTAACTATGGCTACACCTTC. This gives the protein CATSRTTNYGYTF.

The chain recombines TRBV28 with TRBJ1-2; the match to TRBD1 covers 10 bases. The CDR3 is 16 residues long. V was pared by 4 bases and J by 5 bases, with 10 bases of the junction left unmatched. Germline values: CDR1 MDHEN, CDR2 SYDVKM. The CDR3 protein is CASSSGTGVSLYGYTF. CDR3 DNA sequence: TGTGCCAGCAGTTCCGGGACAGGGGTCTCCCTTTATGGCTACACCTTC.

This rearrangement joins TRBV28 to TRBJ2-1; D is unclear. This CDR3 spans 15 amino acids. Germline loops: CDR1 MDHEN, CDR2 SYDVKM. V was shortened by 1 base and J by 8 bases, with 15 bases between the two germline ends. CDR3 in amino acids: CASSLSVGFSDEQFF. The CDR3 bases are TGTGCCAGCAGTTTATCGGTGGGCTTTAGTGATGAGCAGTTCTTC.

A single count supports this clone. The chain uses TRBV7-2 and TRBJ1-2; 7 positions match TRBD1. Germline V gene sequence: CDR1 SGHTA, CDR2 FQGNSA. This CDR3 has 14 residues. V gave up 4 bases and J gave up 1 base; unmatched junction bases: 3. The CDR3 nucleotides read TGTGCCAGCAGCTCTCGGGACAGTAACTATGGCTACACCTTC. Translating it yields CASSSRDSNYGYTF.

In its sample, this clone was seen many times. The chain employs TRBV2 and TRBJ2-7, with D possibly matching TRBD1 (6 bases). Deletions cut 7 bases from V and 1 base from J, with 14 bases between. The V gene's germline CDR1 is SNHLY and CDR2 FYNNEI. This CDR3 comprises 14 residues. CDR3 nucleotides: TGTGCCAGCAAAAGAAAGGACAGTTCCTACGAGCAGTACTTC. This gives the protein CASKRKDSSYEQYF.

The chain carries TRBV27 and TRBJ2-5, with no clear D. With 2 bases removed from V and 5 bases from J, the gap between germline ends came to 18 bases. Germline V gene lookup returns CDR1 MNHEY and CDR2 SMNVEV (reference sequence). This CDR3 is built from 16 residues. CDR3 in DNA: TGTGCCAGCAGTTTACCGGATAGACTCCCGGCGGAGACCCAGTACTTC. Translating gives CASSLPDRLPAETQYF.

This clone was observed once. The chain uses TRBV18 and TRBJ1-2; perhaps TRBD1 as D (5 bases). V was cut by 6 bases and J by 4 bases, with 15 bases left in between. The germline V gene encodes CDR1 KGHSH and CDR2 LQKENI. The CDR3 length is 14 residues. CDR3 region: CASSQGMGGYGYTF. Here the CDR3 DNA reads TGTGCCAGCTCGCAGGGAATGGGGGGCTATGGCTACACCTTC.

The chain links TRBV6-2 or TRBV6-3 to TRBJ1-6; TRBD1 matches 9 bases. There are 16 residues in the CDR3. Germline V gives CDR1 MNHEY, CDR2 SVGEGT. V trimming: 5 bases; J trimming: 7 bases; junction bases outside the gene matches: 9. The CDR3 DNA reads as TGTGCCAGCAGTAATGGGGGACAGGGCGACAATTCACCCCTCCACTTT. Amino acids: CASSNGGQGDNSPLHF.